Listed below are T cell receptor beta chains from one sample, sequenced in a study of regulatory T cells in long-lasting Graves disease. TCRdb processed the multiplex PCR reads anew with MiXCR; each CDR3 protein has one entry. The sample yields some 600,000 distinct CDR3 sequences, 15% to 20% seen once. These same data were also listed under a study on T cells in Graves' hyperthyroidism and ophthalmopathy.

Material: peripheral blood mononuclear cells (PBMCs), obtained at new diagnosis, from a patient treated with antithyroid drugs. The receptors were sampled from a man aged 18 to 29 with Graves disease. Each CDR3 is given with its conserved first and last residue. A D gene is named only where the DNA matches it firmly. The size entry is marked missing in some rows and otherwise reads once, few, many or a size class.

TGTGCCAGCAGCTCACACAGGACTTCCTACAATGAGCAGTTCTTC,CASSSHRTSYNEQFF,NA,NA,TRBV7-3,TRBJ2-1
TGTGCCAGCAGCGTCGGCCCTAGCGGGAGTGAGACCCAGTACTTC,CASSVGPSGSETQYF,TRBD2,few,TRBV9,TRBJ2-5
TGTGCCAGCAGTACCGGTACGGGGGGTGACTATGGCTACACCTTC,CASSTGTGGDYGYTF,NA,NA,TRBV6-2/TRBV6-3,TRBJ1-2
TGTGCCAGCAGCCCCGTAAGGTCCCGAGATACGCAGTATTTT,CASSPVRSRDTQYF,NA,few,TRBV7-9,TRBJ2-3
TGCAGCGTAGCCATGGGGACAGGGAGCTCCTACGAGCAGTACTTC,CSVAMGTGSSYEQYF,TRBD1,few,TRBV29-1,TRBJ2-7
TGTGCCAGTAGTATAGGGCTAGCGGGAGAGGGTGAGCAGTTCTTC,CASSIGLAGEGEQFF,TRBD2,NA,TRBV19,TRBJ2-1
TGTGCCACCAGTGATTTAGCGGGAGGATCGAATGAGCAGTTCTTC,CATSDLAGGSNEQFF,TRBD2,few,TRBV24-1,TRBJ2-1
TGTGCCAGCAGGGCGGACACAAGCAATCAGCCCCAGCATTTT,CASRADTSNQPQHF,NA,NA,TRBV6-1,TRBJ1-5
TGTGCCAGCAGCTTAGCGCTCGTAACTAGCGGGGGTAGCTCCTACAATGAGCAGTTCTTC,CASSLALVTSGGSSYNEQFF,TRBD2,few,TRBV7-6,TRBJ2-1
TGTGCCAGCAGCCAAGAGACAGGGGATAGCACAGATACGCAGTATTTT,CASSQETGDSTDTQYF,TRBD1,NA,TRBV3-1,TRBJ2-3
TGTGCCAGCACAGCTGTGACTGGCTCTTACAATGAGCAGTTCTTC,CASTAVTGSYNEQFF,NA,many,TRBV12-3/TRBV12-4,TRBJ2-1
TGTGCCAGCAGCGTAGAAGAGCGGGCCTCTAGCACAGATACGCAGTATTTT,CASSVEERASSTDTQYF,NA,few,TRBV9,TRBJ2-3
TGTGCCAGCATGGCCGGGGAAAACTCCTACGAGCAGTACTTC,CASMAGENSYEQYF,NA,many,TRBV12-3/TRBV12-4,TRBJ2-7
TGCGCCAGCAGCTTGGACCTGAGGAGGGCTACTTGGCAAGAGACCCAGTACTTC,CASSLDLRRATWQETQYF,NA,many,TRBV5-1,TRBJ2-5
TGTGCCAGCAGTACCGGGACAGGGGGCTTCACTGAAGCTTTCTTT,CASSTGTGGFTEAFF,TRBD1,many,TRBV28,TRBJ1-1